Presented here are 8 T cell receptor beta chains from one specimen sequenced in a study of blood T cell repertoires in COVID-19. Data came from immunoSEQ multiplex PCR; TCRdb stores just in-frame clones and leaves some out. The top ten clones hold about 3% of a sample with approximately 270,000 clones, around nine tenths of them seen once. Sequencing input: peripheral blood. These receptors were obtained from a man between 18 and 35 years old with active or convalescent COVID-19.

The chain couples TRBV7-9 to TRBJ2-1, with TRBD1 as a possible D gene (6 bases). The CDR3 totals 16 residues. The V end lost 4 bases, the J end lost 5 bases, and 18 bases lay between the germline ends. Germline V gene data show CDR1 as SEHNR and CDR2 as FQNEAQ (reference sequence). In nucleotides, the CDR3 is TGTGCCAGCAGCTCCCCCAAAGGGACAACCAACAATGAGCAGTTCTTC. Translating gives CASSSPKGTTNNEQFF.

CDR3 bases: TGTGCCAGCAGCCAAGACAGGGGTACCTACAATGAGCAGTTCTTC. Translation gives CASSQDRGTYNEQFF. The chain combines TRBV4-2 with TRBJ2-1; possible D gene TRBD1, 6 bases. V shed 0 bases and J shed 2 bases, with 8 bases lying between them. The CDR3 totals 15 residues. Germline lookup yields CDR1 LGHNA and CDR2 YNFKEQ.

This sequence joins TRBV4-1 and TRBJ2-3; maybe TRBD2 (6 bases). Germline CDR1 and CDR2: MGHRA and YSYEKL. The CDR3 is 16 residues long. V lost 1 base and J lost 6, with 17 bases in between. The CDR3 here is CASSQVRYASDDTQYF. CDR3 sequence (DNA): TGCGCCAGCAGCCAAGTTAGGTATGCTAGCGACGATACGCAGTATTTT.

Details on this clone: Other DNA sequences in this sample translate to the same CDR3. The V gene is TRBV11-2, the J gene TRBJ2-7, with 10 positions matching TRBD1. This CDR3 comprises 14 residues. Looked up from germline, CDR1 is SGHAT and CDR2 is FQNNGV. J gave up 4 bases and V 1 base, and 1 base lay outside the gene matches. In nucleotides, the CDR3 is TGTGCCAGCAGCTTAGGACAGGGGGCGTACGAGCAGTACTTC. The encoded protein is CASSLGQGAYEQYF.

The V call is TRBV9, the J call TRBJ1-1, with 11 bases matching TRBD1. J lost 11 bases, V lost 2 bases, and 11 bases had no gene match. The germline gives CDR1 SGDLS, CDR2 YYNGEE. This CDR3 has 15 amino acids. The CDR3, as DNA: TGTGCCAGCAGCGTCGGGACAGGGGGTACGCAGGCCGCTTTCTTT. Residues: CASSVGTGGTQAAFF.

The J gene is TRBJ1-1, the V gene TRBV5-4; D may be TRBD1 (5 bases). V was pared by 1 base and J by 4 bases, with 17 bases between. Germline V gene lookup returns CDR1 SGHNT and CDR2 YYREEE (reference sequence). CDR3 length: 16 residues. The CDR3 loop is CASSLPGALGGTEAFF. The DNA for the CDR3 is TGTGCCAGCAGCTTGCCCGGGGCCTTGGGGGGCACTGAAGCTTTCTTT.

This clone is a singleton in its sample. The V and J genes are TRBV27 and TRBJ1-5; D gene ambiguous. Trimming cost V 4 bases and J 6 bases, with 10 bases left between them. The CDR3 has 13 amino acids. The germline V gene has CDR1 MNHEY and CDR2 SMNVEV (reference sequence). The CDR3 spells CASSSRRGQPQHF. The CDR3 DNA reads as TGTGCCAGCAGTTCCCGGCGGGGTCAGCCCCAGCATTTT.

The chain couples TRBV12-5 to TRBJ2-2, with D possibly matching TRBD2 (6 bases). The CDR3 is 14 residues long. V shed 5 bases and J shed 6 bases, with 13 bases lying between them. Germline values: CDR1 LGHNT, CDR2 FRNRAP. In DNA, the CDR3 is TGTGCTAGTGGTGTCGGGGGAGGAGCCGGGGAGCTGTTTTTT. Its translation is CASGVGGGAGELFF. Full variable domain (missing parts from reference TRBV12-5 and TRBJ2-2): DARVTQTPRHKVTEMGQEVTMRCQPILGHNTVFWYRQTMMQGLELLAYFRNRAPLDDSGMPKDRFSAEMPDATLATLKIQPSEPRDSAVYFCASGVGGGAGELFFGEGSRLTVL.